The 29 T cell receptor beta chains presented below share a single source sample, sequenced in a study of cytomegalovirus exposure and HLA in healthy donors. PCR was performed using 60 Vbeta and 13 Jbeta primers. Only in-frame clones appear in the TCRdb table, and some are missing; sequencing was by immunoSEQ multiplex PCR. In the table there are 100,000 to 150,000 clones, around 84% of which are singletons. Sequencing was done on a sample of PBMCs. The source is a woman aged 40 to 50 in good health and CMV-seronegative.

This clone was seen only once. The chain combines TRBV6-1 with TRBJ1-5; D gene uncertain. The CDR3 totals 13 residues. Deletions cut 0 bases from V and 9 bases from J, with 9 bases between. The germline CDR1 and CDR2 sequences are MNHNS and SASEGT. The CDR3 sequence is CASSEAPGRPQHF. The CDR3 DNA reads as TGTGCCAGCAGTGAAGCGCCGGGGAGGCCCCAGCATTTT.

The V and J genes are TRBV6-5 and TRBJ2-3; the D gene is possibly TRBD1 (5 bases). V was trimmed by 2 bases and J by 6 bases, leaving 18 bases between them. The CDR3 contains 16 residues. CDR1 is MNHEY, CDR2 SVGAGI, per germline. The CDR3 DNA is TGTGCCAGCAGTTACGACAGCCCTACTGAAGTCGATACGCAGTATTTT. Protein: CASSYDSPTEVDTQYF.

This chain uses TRBV27 with TRBJ1-5; D is ambiguous. This CDR3 spans 13 amino acids. From germline, CDR1 is MNHEY and CDR2 SMNVEV (reference sequence). V was trimmed by 5 bases and J by 4 bases, leaving 9 bases between them. The CDR3 spells CASSQTENQPQHF. DNA of the CDR3: TGTGCCAGCAGTCAAACAGAGAATCAGCCCCAGCATTTT.

This chain uses TRBV2 with TRBJ2-3; tentatively, D is TRBD2 (6 bases). Trimming removed 3 bases at V and 2 bases at J, with 12 bases between. There are 15 residues in the CDR3. Germline lookup yields CDR1 SNHLY and CDR2 FYNNEI. CDR3 DNA: TGTGCCAGCAGTGACCCGGGAGAGTCCACAGATACGCAGTATTTT. Translation: CASSDPGESTDTQYF.

The V gene is TRBV10-2, the J gene TRBJ2-7; D is possibly TRBD2 (5 bases). Germline V gene data show CDR1 as WSHSY and CDR2 as SAAADI. The CDR3 contains 12 residues. Trimming removed 0 bases from V and 12 bases from J, with 12 bases in between. In DNA, the CDR3 is TGCGCCAGCAGTGAGTCGACGGGGAATCCGTACTTC. As protein: CASSESTGNPYF.

This clone occurred a few times. J is TRBJ2-3 and V is TRBV5-1; D is unclear. This CDR3 spans 13 amino acids. Trimming left V 4 bases short and J 1 base short, with 7 bases between. The germline gives CDR1 SGHRS, CDR2 YFSETQ. CDR3 residues: CASSPSGTDTQYF. The CDR3 DNA sequence: TGCGCCAGCAGCCCATCAGGCACAGATACGCAGTATTTT.

The rearrangement links TRBV28 to TRBJ1-4, with a weak D call TRBD1 (5 bases). Germline V CDR1 and CDR2: MDHEN, SYDVKM. This CDR3 region has 15 residues. Trimming took off 3 bases at V and 8 bases at J, with 16 bases between the two ends. CDR3 in amino acids: CASSFQVSRVEKLFF. The CDR3 nucleotides are TGTGCCAGCAGTTTCCAGGTTTCCAGGGTGGAAAAACTGTTTTTT.

The gene calls are TRBV6-1 and TRBJ1-5; the D gene is possibly TRBD1 (6 bases). The CDR3 length is 15 residues. Deletions cut 6 bases from V and 5 bases from J, with 17 bases between. Germline CDR1 and CDR2: MNHNS and SASEGT. CDR3: CASSGQPARDQPQHF. CDR3 nucleotides: TGTGCCAGCAGCGGACAGCCGGCACGGGATCAGCCCCAGCATTTT.

V usage is TRBV2 and J usage is TRBJ2-2, with a weak D call TRBD1 (5 bases). V lost 4 bases and J lost 3, with 12 bases in between. Germline lookup yields CDR1 SNHLY and CDR2 FYNNEI. This CDR3 has 15 residues. Here the CDR3 reads CASSGQGLDTGELFF. The DNA of the CDR3 is TGTGCCAGCAGTGGCCAGGGTTTGGACACCGGGGAGCTGTTTTTT. The complete variable domain, with remaining parts taken from reference TRBV2 and TRBJ2-2, reads EPEVTQTPSHQVTQMGQEVILRCVPISNHLYFYWYRQILGQKVEFLVSFYNNEISEKSEIFDDQFSVERPDGSNFTLKIRSTKLEDSAMYFCASSGQGLDTGELFFGEGSRLTVL.

V and J are TRBV6-1 and TRBJ2-7, with 8 nucleotides matching TRBD2. Germline CDR1 and CDR2: MNHNS and SASEGT. The CDR3 length is 19 residues. J gave up 3 bases and V 4 bases, and 20 bases lay outside the gene matches. The CDR3 nucleotides are TGTGCCAGCAGTGCCCCGGGGCAGGGTAACGGCGGGAGGATCTACGAGCAGTACTTC. Translated: CASSAPGQGNGGRIYEQYF.

The V call is TRBV7-9, the J call TRBJ2-1; TRBD2 matches 8 bases. Germline V gene sequence: CDR1 SEHNR, CDR2 FQNEAQ (reference sequence). The V segment lost 3 bases and the J segment 7 bases; nucleotides outside the gene matches: 11. CDR3 length: 16 residues. The CDR3 loop is CASSFPGRRGGNEQFF. The DNA for the CDR3 is TGTGCCAGCAGCTTTCCCGGCCGACGCGGGGGGAATGAGCAGTTCTTC. Variable domain in full (rest from reference TRBV7-9 and TRBJ2-1): DTGVSQNPRHKITKRGQNVTFRCDPISEHNRLYWYRQTLGQGPEFLTYFQNEAQLEKSRLLSDRFSAERPKGSFSTLEIQRTEQGDSAMYLCASSFPGRRGGNEQFFGPGTRLTVL.

This clone was detected only a few times. Other DNA sequences in this specimen translate into the identical CDR3. The rearrangement uses TRBV28 and TRBJ1-5; D is possibly TRBD1 (5 bases). Germline V CDR1 and CDR2: MDHEN, SYDVKM. The CDR3 runs 13 residues. The V and J ends lost 2 bases and 6 bases respectively, with 8 bases between them. The CDR3 is CASSLSQGQPQHF. CDR3 nucleotides: TGTGCCAGCAGTTTAAGTCAGGGTCAGCCCCAGCATTTT.

The rearrangement uses TRBV7-9 and TRBJ2-3; 7 bases are a match to TRBD1. This CDR3 is 17 amino acids long. The germline V gene has CDR1 SEHNR and CDR2 FQNEAQ (reference sequence). Trimming cost V 4 bases and J 4 bases; bases outside gene matches: 14. CDR3 sequence: CASSSTQGTFRADTQYF. The CDR3 region has the DNA TGTGCCAGCAGCTCGACACAGGGGACATTCCGTGCAGATACGCAGTATTTT.

V gene TRBV7-2 combines with J gene TRBJ2-1; 7 nucleotides match TRBD2. V was pared by 1 base and J by 6 bases, with 3 bases of the junction left unmatched. CDR1 is SGHTA, CDR2 FQGNSA, per germline. This CDR3 has 14 amino acids. The CDR3: CASSLGLARNEQFF. Written as DNA, the CDR3 is TGTGCCAGCAGCTTAGGACTAGCCCGCAATGAGCAGTTCTTC.

This sequence joins TRBV18 and TRBJ2-1; a weak D match, TRBD2 (6 bases). Per germline, CDR1 KGHSH and CDR2 LQKENI. The germline V and J ends were trimmed by 6 bases and 8 bases, with 11 bases remaining between them. This CDR3 has 12 amino acids. CDR3 in amino acids: CASSPSSDEQFF. The CDR3 bases are TGTGCCAGCTCCCCCTCTAGCGATGAGCAGTTCTTC.

The chain employs TRBV28 and TRBJ2-7, with 13 bases that match TRBD2. J lost 2 bases, V lost 6 bases, and 4 bases had no gene match. This CDR3 spans 15 amino acids. Germline values: CDR1 MDHEN, CDR2 SYDVKM. In DNA form, the CDR3 reads TGTGCCAGCAGCCGCGGACTAGCGGGGGCCTACGAGCAGTACTTC. Translating gives CASSRGLAGAYEQYF.

V is TRBV18 and J is TRBJ1-5; D unclear. This CDR3 has 16 amino acids. V lost 2 bases, J lost 3 bases, and 14 bases lay in between. Germline values: CDR1 KGHSH, CDR2 LQKENI. CDR3 nucleotide sequence: TGTGCCAGCTCACCAATGGCCTCCCATCCCAATCAGCCCCAGCATTTT. Encoded protein: CASSPMASHPNQPQHF.

DNA of the CDR3: TGTGCCACCCCTCGAGACAGGGAAATCGACGAGCAGTACTTC. Translating gives CATPRDREIDEQYF. The chain links TRBV19 to TRBJ2-7; 7 bases are a match to TRBD1. After removal of 10 bases from V and 5 bases from J, the junction contained 14 bases not matched to a gene. The CDR3 runs 14 residues. Germline CDR1 and CDR2: LNHDA and SQIVND (reference sequence).

This clone showed up just once. The chain links TRBV11-2 to TRBJ2-5; no clear D gene. V lost 0 bases to trimming and J lost 11 bases, with 10 bases between them. The length of the CDR3 is 12 residues. Per the germline V gene, CDR1 is SGHAT and CDR2 is FQNNGV. CDR3 region: CASSLDFIEQYF. CDR3 nucleotides: TGTGCCAGCAGCTTAGATTTTATAGAGCAGTACTTC.

This sequence joins TRBV9 and TRBJ2-7; D gene unclear. The CDR3 runs 14 residues. The V end lost 0 bases, the J end lost 3 bases, and 10 bases lay between the germline ends. The V gene's germline CDR1 is SGDLS and CDR2 YYNGEE. CDR3 sequence reads: CASSVDLGRYEQYF. CDR3 nucleotides: TGTGCCAGCAGCGTAGACCTGGGCCGCTACGAGCAGTACTTC.

The chain recombines TRBV4-3 with TRBJ1-2; TRBD1 might be the D (6 bases). The CDR3 runs to 16 residues. The germline gives CDR1 LGHNA, CDR2 YSLEER. Trimming took off 1 base at V and 4 bases at J, with 16 bases between the two ends. CDR3 residues: CASSQGGRGLPYGYTF. DNA of the CDR3: TGCGCCAGCAGCCAAGGAGGCAGGGGCCTCCCCTATGGCTACACCTTC.

This chain joins TRBV18 and TRBJ2-5; the match to TRBD1 covers 8 bases. Germline V lookup: CDR1 KGHSH, CDR2 LQKENI. V lost 6 bases and J lost 5; bases outside the gene matches: 11. The CDR3 is made up of 15 amino acids. DNA of the CDR3: TGTGCCAGCTCCCCTCCTACAGGGGGAAGGGAGACCCAGTACTTC. This translates into CASSPPTGGRETQYF.

This clone was counted a few times. J is TRBJ2-2 and V is TRBV7-3, with 12 bases that match TRBD2. After removal of 5 bases from V and 6 bases from J, the junction contained 4 bases not matched to a gene. The CDR3 has 15 residues. Germline CDR1 reads SGHTA; CDR2 reads FQGTGA. The CDR3 DNA reads as TGTGCCAGCAGCGTTCTAGCGGGAGGGTCCGGGGAGCTGTTTTTT. This sequence encodes CASSVLAGGSGELFF.

The chain employs TRBV21-1 and TRBJ2-1; TRBD2, the D gene given by the table, was not confirmed from the DNA. TRBV21-1 is labeled a pseudogene. The CDR3 spans 16 residues. The chain's CDR3 is CASSKIPGLADNEQFF. In nucleotides, the CDR3 is TGTGCCAGCAGCAAGATACCGGGACTAGCTGATAATGAGCAGTTCTTC.

The chain links TRBV2 to TRBJ2-7, with D maybe TRBD1 (6 bases). V was clipped by 3 bases and J by 6 bases, with 21 bases between them. This CDR3 is built from 16 residues. Germline lookup yields CDR1 SNHLY and CDR2 FYNNEI. The chain's CDR3 is CASSELGGPGYSEQYF. The CDR3 nucleotides read TGTGCCAGCAGTGAGCTTGGGGGCCCGGGGTACTCCGAGCAGTACTTC.

CDR3 DNA: TGTGCCAGTACTCTACCCCGGGGGTTCCTAGCCAAAAACATTCAGTACTTC. This sequence encodes CASTLPRGFLAKNIQYF. This chain connects TRBV19 to TRBJ2-4, with a weak D call TRBD2 (6 bases). This CDR3 is built from 17 residues. The V end was cut by 7 bases, the J end by 0 bases, with 19 bases between. In germline, CDR1 is LNHDA, CDR2 SQIVND (reference sequence).

The chain links TRBV13 to TRBJ2-3; 9 bases map to TRBD1. CDR3 length equals 17 residues. The ends lost 5 bases at V and 0 bases at J; junction bases unmatched: 9. Looked up from germline, CDR1 is PRHDT and CDR2 is FYEKMQ (reference sequence). CDR3 protein: CASSRGQGSSSTDTQYF. In DNA, the CDR3 is TGTGCCAGCAGCCGGGGACAGGGTTCGTCTAGCACAGATACGCAGTATTTT.

The chain couples TRBV7-2 to TRBJ2-7, with 8 bases fitting TRBD1. Unmatched junction bases numbered 4, after V lost 1 base and J lost 2 bases. Germline V gives CDR1 SGHTA, CDR2 FQGNSA. The CDR3 covers 15 residues. CDR3 loop: CASSLGTGYTYEQYF. The DNA of the CDR3 is TGTGCCAGCAGCTTAGGGACAGGGTATACCTACGAGCAGTACTTC.

This chain joins TRBV28 and TRBJ2-7, with 11 bases matching TRBD1. V gave up 2 bases and J gave up 3 bases; unmatched junction bases: 3. Germline V gene sequence: CDR1 MDHEN, CDR2 SYDVKM. This CDR3 spans 15 amino acids. The CDR3 loop reads CASSLLGQGVYEQYF. DNA of the CDR3: TGTGCCAGCAGTTTACTGGGACAGGGGGTCTACGAGCAGTACTTC.